This TCR beta chain is from a study of T cell responses to AZD1222 COVID-19 vaccine. The J segment lost 6 bases and the V segment lost 3 bases, leaving 3 bases of the junction unmatched. The germline V gene encodes CDR1 KGHSY and CDR2 FQNENV. The CDR3 is 14 amino acids. Sequencing was performed with immunoSEQ multiplex PCR; in TCRdb, only in-frame clones are kept and a portion is missing. The sample records some 150,000 clones, less than 95% being singletons. Of note for this clone: Its antigen remains unknown.

Study conclusions and caveats: Spike-specific TCR breadth and depth were elevated following two AZD1222 doses. Repertoire sampling was restricted to post-peak T cell response timepoints. Possibly, clonal diversity was underestimated; donors were largely white British and included more females. Baseline seropositives among AZD1222 recipients totaled only five or six.

The receptor comes from an adult in good health. This specimen consisted of peripheral blood, obtained on day 0 of AZD1222 vaccination. The V gene is TRBV16, the J gene TRBJ1-4; 8 bases agree with TRBD1. Written as DNA, the CDR3 is TGTGCCAGCAGCCACGGGACAGGAGATGAAAAACTGTTTTTT. This gives the protein CASSHGTGDEKLFF.